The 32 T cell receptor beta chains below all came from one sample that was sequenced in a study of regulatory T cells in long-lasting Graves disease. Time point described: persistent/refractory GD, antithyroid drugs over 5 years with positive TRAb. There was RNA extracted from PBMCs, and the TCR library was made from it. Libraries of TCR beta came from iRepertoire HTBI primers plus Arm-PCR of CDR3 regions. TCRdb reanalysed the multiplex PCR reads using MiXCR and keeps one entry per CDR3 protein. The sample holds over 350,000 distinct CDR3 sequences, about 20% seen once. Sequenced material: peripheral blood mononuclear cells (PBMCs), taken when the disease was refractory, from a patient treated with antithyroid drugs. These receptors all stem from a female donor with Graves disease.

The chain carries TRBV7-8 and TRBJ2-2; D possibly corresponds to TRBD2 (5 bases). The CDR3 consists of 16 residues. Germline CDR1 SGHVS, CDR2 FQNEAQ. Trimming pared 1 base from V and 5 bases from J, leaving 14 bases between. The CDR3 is CASSLGRTPFTGELFF. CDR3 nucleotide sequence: TGTGCCAGCAGCTTAGGTCGGACTCCTTTTACCGGGGAGCTGTTTTTT.

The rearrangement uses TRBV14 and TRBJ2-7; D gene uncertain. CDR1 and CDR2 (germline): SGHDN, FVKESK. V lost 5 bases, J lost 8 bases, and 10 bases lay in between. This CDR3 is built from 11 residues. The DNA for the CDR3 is TGTGCCAGCAGCGGTCCGTACAAGCAGTACTTC. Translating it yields CASSGPYKQYF.

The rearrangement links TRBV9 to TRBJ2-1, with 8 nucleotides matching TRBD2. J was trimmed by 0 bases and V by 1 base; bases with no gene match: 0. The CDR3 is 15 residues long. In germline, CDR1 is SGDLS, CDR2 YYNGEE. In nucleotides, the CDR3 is TGTGCCAGCAGCGTACTAGCGGGCTCCTACAATGAGCAGTTCTTC. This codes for CASSVLAGSYNEQFF.

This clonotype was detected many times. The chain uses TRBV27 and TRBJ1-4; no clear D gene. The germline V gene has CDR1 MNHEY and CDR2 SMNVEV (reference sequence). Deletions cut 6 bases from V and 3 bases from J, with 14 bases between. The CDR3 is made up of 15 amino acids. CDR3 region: CASRDYDGSNEKLFF. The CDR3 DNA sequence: TGTGCCAGCAGGGACTACGACGGATCTAATGAAAAACTGTTTTTT.

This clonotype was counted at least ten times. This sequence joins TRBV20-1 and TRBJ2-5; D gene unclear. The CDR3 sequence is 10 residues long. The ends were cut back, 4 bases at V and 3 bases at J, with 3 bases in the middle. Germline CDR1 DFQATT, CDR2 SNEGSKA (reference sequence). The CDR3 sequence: CSANKETQYF. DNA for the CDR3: TGCAGTGCTAATAAAGAGACCCAGTACTTC.

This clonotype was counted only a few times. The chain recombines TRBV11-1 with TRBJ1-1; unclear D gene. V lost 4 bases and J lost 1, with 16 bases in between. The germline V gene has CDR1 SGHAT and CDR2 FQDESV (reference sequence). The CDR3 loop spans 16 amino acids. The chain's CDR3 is CASSSRLAGENTEAFF. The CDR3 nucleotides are TGTGCCAGCAGCTCCCGTCTGGCAGGTGAGAACACTGAAGCTTTCTTT.

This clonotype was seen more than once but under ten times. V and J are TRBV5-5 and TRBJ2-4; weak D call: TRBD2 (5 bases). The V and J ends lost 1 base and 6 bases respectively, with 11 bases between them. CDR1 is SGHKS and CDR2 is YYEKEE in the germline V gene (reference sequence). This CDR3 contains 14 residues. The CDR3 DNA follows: TGTGCCAGCAGCTTGAGTGGCCTAGCAAACATTCAGTACTTC. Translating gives CASSLSGLANIQYF.

DNA for the CDR3: TGCAGTGCTAGAGGGGGGGGGGGCACTGAAGCTTTCTTT. Protein product: CSARGGGGTEAFF. The chain recombines TRBV20-1 with TRBJ1-1, with a possible D match to TRBD1 (5 bases). V was shortened by 1 base and J by 4 bases, with 10 bases between the two germline ends. The CDR3 contains 13 residues. CDR1 and CDR2 (germline): DFQATT, SNEGSKA (reference sequence).

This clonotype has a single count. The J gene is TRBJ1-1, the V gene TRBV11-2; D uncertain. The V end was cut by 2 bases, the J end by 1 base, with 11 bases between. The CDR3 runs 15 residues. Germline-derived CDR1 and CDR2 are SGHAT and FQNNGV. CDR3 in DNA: TGTGCCAGCAGCTTACTCGGGCGGACGAACACTGAAGCTTTCTTT. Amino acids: CASSLLGRTNTEAFF.

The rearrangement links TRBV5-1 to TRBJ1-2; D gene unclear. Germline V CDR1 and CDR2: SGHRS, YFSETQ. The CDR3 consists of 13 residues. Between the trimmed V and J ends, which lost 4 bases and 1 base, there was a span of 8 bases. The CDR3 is CASSPVDNYGYTF. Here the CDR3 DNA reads TGCGCCAGCAGCCCAGTGGATAACTATGGCTACACCTTC.

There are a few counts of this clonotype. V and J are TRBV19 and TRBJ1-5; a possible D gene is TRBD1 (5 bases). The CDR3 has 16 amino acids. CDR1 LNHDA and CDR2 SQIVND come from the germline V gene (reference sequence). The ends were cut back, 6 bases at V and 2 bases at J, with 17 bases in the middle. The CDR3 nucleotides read TGTGCCAGTAGCCTGGGGGAGGAGCCGGGCAATCAGCCCCAGCATTTT. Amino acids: CASSLGEEPGNQPQHF.

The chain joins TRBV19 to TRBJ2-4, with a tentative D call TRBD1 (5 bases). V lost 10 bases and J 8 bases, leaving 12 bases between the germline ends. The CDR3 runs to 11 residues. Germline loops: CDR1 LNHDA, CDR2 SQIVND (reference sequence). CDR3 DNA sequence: TGTGCCACCGGACACCGGGACATTCAGTACTTC. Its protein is CATGHRDIQYF. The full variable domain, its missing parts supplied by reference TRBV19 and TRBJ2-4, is DGGITQSPKYLFRKEGQNVTLSCEQNLNHDAMYWYRQDPGQGLRLIYYSQIVNDFQKGDIAEGYSVSREKKESFPLTVTSAQKNPTAFYLCATGHRDIQYFGAGTRLSVL.

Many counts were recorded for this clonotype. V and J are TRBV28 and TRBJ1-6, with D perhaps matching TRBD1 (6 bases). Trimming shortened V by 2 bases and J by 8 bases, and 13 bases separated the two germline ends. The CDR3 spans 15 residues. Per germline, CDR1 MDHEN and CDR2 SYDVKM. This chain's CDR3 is CASSLIGGGYSPLHF. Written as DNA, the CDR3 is TGTGCCAGCAGTTTAATCGGGGGCGGATATTCACCCCTCCACTTT.

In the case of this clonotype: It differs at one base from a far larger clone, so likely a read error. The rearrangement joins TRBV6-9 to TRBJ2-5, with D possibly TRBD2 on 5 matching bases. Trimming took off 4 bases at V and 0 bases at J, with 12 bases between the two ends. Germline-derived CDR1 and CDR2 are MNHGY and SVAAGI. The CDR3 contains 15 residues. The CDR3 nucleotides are TGTGCCAGCAGTTCCCCACTAGTGGACCAAGAGACCCAGTACTTC. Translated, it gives CASSSPLVDQETQYF.

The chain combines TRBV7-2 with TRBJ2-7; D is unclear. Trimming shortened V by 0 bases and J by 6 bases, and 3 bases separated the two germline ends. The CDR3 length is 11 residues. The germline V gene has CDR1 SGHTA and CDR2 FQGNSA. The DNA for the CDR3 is TGTGCCAGCAGCTTAGCGATCGAGCAGTACTTC. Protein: CASSLAIEQYF.

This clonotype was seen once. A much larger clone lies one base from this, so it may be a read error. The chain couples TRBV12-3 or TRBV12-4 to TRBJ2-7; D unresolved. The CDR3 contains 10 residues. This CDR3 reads CVSSVYEQYF. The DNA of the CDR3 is TGTGTCAGCAGTGTCTACGAGCAGTACTTC.

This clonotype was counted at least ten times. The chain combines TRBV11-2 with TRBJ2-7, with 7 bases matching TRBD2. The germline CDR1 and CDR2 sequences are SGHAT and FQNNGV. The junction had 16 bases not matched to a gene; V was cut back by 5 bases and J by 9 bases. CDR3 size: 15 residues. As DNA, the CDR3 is TGTGCCAGCAGCCCGATGGGGGGGGTGGTAAGCGGGCAGTACTTC. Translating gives CASSPMGGVVSGQYF.

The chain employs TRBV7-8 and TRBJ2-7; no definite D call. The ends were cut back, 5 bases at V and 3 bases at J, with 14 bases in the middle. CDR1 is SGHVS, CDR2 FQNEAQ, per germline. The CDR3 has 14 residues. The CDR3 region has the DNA TGTGCCAGCAGCGCGGAGACTGACATCTACGAGCAGTACTTC. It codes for CASSAETDIYEQYF.

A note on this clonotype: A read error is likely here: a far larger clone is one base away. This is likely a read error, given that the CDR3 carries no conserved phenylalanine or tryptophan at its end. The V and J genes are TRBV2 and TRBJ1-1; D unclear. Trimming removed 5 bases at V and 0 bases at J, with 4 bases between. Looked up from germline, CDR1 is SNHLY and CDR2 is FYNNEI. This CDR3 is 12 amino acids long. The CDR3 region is CASSFMNTEAFL. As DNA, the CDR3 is TGTGCCAGCAGTTTCATGAACACTGAAGCTTTCCTT.

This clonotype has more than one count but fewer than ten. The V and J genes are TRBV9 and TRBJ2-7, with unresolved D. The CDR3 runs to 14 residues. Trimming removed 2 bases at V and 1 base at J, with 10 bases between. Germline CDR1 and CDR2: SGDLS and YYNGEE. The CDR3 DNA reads TGTGCCAGCAGCGTGGATGGGCTGTCCTACGAGCAGTACTTC. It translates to CASSVDGLSYEQYF.

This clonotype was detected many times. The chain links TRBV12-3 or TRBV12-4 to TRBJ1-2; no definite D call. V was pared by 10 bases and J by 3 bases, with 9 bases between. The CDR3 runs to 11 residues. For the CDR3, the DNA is TGTGCCACCCTTAGAGACTATGGCTACACCTTC. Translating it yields CATLRDYGYTF.

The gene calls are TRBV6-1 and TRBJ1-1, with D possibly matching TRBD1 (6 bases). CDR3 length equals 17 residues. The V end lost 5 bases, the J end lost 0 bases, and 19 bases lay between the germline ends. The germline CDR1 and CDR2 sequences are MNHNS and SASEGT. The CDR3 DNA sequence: TGTGCCAGCAGTAGAGACGCGACAGGATCTATGAACACTGAAGCTTTCTTT. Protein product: CASSRDATGSMNTEAFF.

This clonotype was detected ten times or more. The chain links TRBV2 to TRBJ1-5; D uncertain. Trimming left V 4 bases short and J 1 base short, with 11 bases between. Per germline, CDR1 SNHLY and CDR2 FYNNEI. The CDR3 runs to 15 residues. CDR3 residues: CASSGGTLSNQPQHF. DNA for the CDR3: TGTGCCAGCAGTGGGGGTACACTAAGCAATCAGCCCCAGCATTTT.

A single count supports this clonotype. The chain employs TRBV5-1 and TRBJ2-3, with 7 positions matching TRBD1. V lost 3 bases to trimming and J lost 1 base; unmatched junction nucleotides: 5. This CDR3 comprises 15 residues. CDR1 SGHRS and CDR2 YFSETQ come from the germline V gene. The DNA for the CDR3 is TGCGCCAGCAGCTCCGGGACAGTAGGCACAGATACGCAGTATTTT. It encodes CASSSGTVGTDTQYF.

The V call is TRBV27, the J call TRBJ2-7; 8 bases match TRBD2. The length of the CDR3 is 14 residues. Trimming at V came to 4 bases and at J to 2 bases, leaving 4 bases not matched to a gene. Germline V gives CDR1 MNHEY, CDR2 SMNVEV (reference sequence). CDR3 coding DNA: TGTGCCAGCAGTTACACTAGCGGAACCTACGAGCAGTACTTC. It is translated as CASSYTSGTYEQYF.

The CDR3 is CASSSGGGPNTGELFF. In DNA form, the CDR3 reads TGTGCCAGCAGCTCCGGCGGGGGGCCGAACACCGGGGAGCTGTTTTTT. The chain couples TRBV4-2 to TRBJ2-2, with TRBD2 matching over 8 bases. Per germline, CDR1 LGHNA and CDR2 YNFKEQ. This CDR3 is built from 16 residues. The ends lost 5 bases at V and 0 bases at J; junction bases unmatched: 5.

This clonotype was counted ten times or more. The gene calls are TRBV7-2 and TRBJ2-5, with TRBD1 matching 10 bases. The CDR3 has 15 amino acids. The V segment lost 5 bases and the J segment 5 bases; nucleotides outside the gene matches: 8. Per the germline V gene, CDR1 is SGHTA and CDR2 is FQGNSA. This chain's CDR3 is CASSPDRGTWETQYF. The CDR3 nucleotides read TGTGCCAGCAGCCCGGACAGGGGGACGTGGGAGACCCAGTACTTC.

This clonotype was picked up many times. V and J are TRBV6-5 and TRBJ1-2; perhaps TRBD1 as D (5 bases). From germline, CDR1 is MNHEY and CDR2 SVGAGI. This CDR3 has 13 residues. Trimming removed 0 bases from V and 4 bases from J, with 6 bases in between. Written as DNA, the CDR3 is TGTGCCAGCAGTTACTCGGGGCTCTATGGCTACACCTTC. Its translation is CASSYSGLYGYTF.

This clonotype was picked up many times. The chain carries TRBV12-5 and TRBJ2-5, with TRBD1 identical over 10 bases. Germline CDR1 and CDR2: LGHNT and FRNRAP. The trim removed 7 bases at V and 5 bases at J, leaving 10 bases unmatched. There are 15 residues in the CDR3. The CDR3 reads CASASGQGYRETQYF. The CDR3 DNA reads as TGTGCTAGTGCCTCGGGACAGGGGTACCGGGAGACCCAGTACTTC. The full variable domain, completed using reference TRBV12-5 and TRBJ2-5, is DARVTQTPRHKVTEMGQEVTMRCQPILGHNTVFWYRQTMMQGLELLAYFRNRAPLDDSGMPKDRFSAEMPDATLATLKIQPSEPRDSAVYFCASASGQGYRETQYFGPGTRLLVL.

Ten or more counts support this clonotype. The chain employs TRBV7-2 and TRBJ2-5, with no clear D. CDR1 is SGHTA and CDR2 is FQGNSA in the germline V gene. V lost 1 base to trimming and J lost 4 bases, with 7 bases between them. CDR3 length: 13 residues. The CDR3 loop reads CASSLGGGETQYF. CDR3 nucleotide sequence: TGTGCCAGCAGCTTAGGTGGCGGAGAGACCCAGTACTTC.

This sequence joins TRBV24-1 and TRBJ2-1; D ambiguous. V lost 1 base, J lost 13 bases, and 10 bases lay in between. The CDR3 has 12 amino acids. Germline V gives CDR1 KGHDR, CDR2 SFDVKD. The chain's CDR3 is CATSDLSLNQFF. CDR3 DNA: TGTGCCACCAGTGATTTATCGTTGAATCAGTTCTTC.

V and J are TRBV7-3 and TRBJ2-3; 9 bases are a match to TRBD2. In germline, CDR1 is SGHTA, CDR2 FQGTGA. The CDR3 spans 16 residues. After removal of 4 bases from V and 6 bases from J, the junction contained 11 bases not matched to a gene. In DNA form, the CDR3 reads TGTGCCAGCAGCTCCACCCCGGGACTAGCACGGGATACGCAGTATTTT. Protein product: CASSSTPGLARDTQYF.